This T cell receptor beta chain was sequenced during a study of shared clonotypes between healthy human individuals. In germline, CDR1 is SGHTA, CDR2 FQGNSA. The CDR3 has 16 residues. V was pared by 6 bases and J by 0 bases, with 18 bases between. Study-level points and caveats: Of the naive CD4 clonotypes, around 5.2% were shared across a handful of donors.

On this clone: The antigen is not known.

Method: immunoSEQ multiplex PCR; TCRdb's copy keeps in-frame clones and lacks some. The repertoire holds 1.6 million or so clones, with 98% to 99% as singletons. Sequenced input: naive CD4+ T cells sorted from blood. Specified subset: CD45RA+ positively selected. The V and J genes are TRBV7-2 and TRBJ2-7; the D gene is possibly TRBD2 (7 bases). The receptor's source is a man younger than 45 in good health. CDR3 sequence (DNA): TGTGCCAGCAGTTATACCCGGGGGGCGATCTCCTACGAGCAGTACTTC. It encodes CASSYTRGAISYEQYF.